What follows are 2 T cell receptor beta chains derived from one specimen sequenced in a study of T cell changes during pregnancy in multiple sclerosis. Sequencing was performed with immunoSEQ multiplex PCR; in TCRdb, only in-frame clones are kept and a portion is missing. The sample consists of some 47,000 clones, more than 75% of them appearing once. The input for sequencing was CD8+ T cells from peripheral blood mononuclear cells, taken after pregnancy. These receptors were collected from a female donor in good health, enrolled as a control in a pregnancy study.

V and J are TRBV15 and TRBJ2-2; weak D call: TRBD2 (5 bases). Germline CDR1 and CDR2: LNHNV and YYDKDF (reference sequence). The CDR3 extends over 14 amino acids. Trimming removed 4 bases at V and 1 base at J, with 7 bases between. In DNA form, the CDR3 reads TGTGCCACCAGCATACGGGGGAACACCGGGGAGCTGTTTTTT. Protein sequence: CATSIRGNTGELFF. Full variable domain (rest looked up from reference TRBV15 and TRBJ2-2): DAMVIQNPRYQVTQFGKPVTLSCSQTLNHNVMYWYQQKSSQAPKLLFHYYDKDFNNEADTPDNFQSRRPNTSFCFLDIRSPGLGDTAMYLCATSIRGNTGELFFGEGSRLTVL.

This clone was recorded a few times. J is TRBJ1-1 and V is TRBV11-2; unclear D gene. This CDR3 is 15 amino acids long. In germline, CDR1 is SGHAT, CDR2 FQNNGV. V was clipped by 1 base and J by 3 bases, with 12 bases between them. The CDR3 DNA reads as TGTGCCAGCAGCTTAGCTCCCCCCGAGGACACTGAAGCTTTCTTT. It encodes CASSLAPPEDTEAFF.